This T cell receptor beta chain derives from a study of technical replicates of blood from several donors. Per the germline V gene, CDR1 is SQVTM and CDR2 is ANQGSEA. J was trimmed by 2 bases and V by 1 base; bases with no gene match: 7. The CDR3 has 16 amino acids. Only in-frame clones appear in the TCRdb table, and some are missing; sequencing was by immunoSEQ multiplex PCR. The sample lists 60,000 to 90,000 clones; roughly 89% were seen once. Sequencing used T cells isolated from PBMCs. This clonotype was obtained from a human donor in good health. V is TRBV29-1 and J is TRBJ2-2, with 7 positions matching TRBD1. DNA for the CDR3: TGCAGCGTTGAAGTGAGGGACAGAGCCAACACCGGGGAGCTGTTTTTT. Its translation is CSVEVRDRANTGELFF.